A single sample gave rise to the 20 T cell receptor beta chains below, sequenced in a study of Graves' ophthalmopathy and Graves' hyperthyroidism. The TCR beta CDR3 regions underwent amplification from RNA transcripts. The workflow started with a first-round RT-PCR run with HTBI primers and then moved on to a second-round multiplex PCR. In TCRdb, the multiplex PCR reads were re-called with MiXCR into one record per CDR3 protein. The profile covers hundreds of thousands of distinct CDR3 sequences, with roughly 41% appearing a single time and around 3% taken by the ten largest. Sequencing was performed on peripheral blood. The receptors originated from an adult man with Graves' ophthalmopathy.

This clonotype was detected a few times. The gene calls are TRBV18 and TRBJ2-5; the D is unclear. Trimming stripped 3 bases from V and 5 bases from J, with 7 bases between. The CDR3 has 12 residues. CDR1 is KGHSH, CDR2 LQKENI, per germline. The CDR3 spells CASSPYLETQYF. The CDR3 DNA is TGTGCCAGCTCACCGTACCTGGAGACCCAGTACTTC.

This clonotype was found once. The chain combines TRBV25-1 with TRBJ1-3; no definite D call. Trimming left V 4 bases short and J 3 bases short, with 13 bases between. This CDR3 spans 15 amino acids. Germline-derived CDR1 and CDR2 are MGHDK and SYGVNS. The CDR3 region is CASSARDRGGNTIYF. CDR3 DNA sequence: TGTGCCAGCAGTGCTAGAGATAGAGGTGGAAACACCATATATTTT. Based on the CDR3 plus reference TRBV25-1 and TRBJ1-3, the full variable domain is EADIYQTPRYLVIGTGKKITLECSQTMGHDKMYWYQQDPGMELHLIHYSYGVNSTEKGDLSSESTVSRIRTEHFPLTLESARPSHTSQYLCASSARDRGGNTIYFGEGSWLTVV.

The CDR3 reads CASSPTGGRSYYGYTF. DNA for the CDR3: TGTGCCAGCAGCCCTACAGGGGGGCGTTCCTACTATGGCTACACCTTC. This rearrangement joins TRBV7-9 to TRBJ1-2, with 8 bases aligning to TRBD1. CDR1 is SEHNR and CDR2 is FQNEAQ in the germline V gene (reference sequence). The V and J ends lost 5 bases and 3 bases, in that order; junction bases with no gene match: 11. CDR3 length: 16 residues.

This clonotype was found many times. This chain joins TRBV15 and TRBJ1-6; D may be TRBD1 (5 bases). The germline V gene encodes CDR1 LNHNV and CDR2 YYDKDF (reference sequence). The CDR3 consists of 17 residues. Trimming took off 5 bases at V and 0 bases at J, with 14 bases between the two ends. In DNA form, the CDR3 reads TGTGCCACCAGCGGATACCAGGGATTCTCCTATAATTCACCCCTCCACTTT. Its protein is CATSGYQGFSYNSPLHF. Full variable domain (remainder filled in from reference TRBV15 and TRBJ1-6): DAMVIQNPRYQVTQFGKPVTLSCSQTLNHNVMYWYQQKSSQAPKLLFHYYDKDFNNEADTPDNFQSRRPNTSFCFLDIRSPGLGDTAMYLCATSGYQGFSYNSPLHFGNGTRLTVT.

This clonotype came up a few times. The chain couples TRBV29-1 to TRBJ2-2; a possible D gene is TRBD2 (6 bases). CDR3 length equals 14 residues. V lost 6 bases to trimming and J lost 1 base, with 12 bases between them. The V gene's germline CDR1 is SQVTM and CDR2 ANQGSEA. CDR3 residues: CSVRGSGNTGELFF. CDR3 sequence (DNA): TGCAGCGTCCGAGGTAGCGGGAACACCGGGGAGCTGTTTTTT.

A few counts support this clonotype. The chain employs TRBV4-2 and TRBJ2-7, with TRBD2 identical over 9 bases. The CDR3 totals 15 residues. Trimming cost V 1 base and J 3 bases; bases outside gene matches: 4. From germline, CDR1 is LGHNA and CDR2 YNFKEQ. CDR3 loop: CASSQASGTFYEQYF. The CDR3 nucleotides are TGTGCCAGCAGCCAAGCTAGCGGGACCTTCTACGAGCAGTACTTC.

The V call is TRBV4-3, the J call TRBJ1-2; tentative D call: TRBD1 (6 bases). The CDR3 is 20 amino acids. Deletions cut 0 bases from V and 5 bases from J, with 28 bases between. In germline, CDR1 is LGHNA, CDR2 YSLEER. Written as DNA, the CDR3 is TGCGCCAGCAGCCAAGATACTGAGCAGGGGATTAGGAAACGCCGGTATGGCTACACCTTC. This translates into CASSQDTEQGIRKRRYGYTF.

A few counts support this clonotype. The rearrangement joins TRBV14 to TRBJ1-4; D is unclear. The CDR3 totals 14 residues. Between the trimmed V and J ends, which lost 1 base and 10 bases, there was a span of 13 bases. The V gene's germline CDR1 is SGHDN and CDR2 FVKESK. The CDR3 reads CASSQVQPGLKLFF. CDR3 DNA: TGTGCCAGCAGCCAAGTTCAACCCGGCCTAAAACTGTTTTTT.

This clonotype was counted many times. The V call is TRBV12-3 or TRBV12-4, the J call TRBJ1-1; D is ambiguous. There are 13 residues in the CDR3. V gave up 2 bases and J gave up 7 bases, with 11 bases separating them. The CDR3 DNA sequence: TGTGCCAGCAGTTTACAAGATAGCAGTGAAGCTTTCTTT. It specifies CASSLQDSSEAFF.

The rearrangement uses TRBV29-1 and TRBJ1-4; 12 bases are a match to TRBD1. The CDR3 is 15 residues long. After removal of 6 bases from V and 7 bases from J, the junction contained 9 bases not matched to a gene. From germline, CDR1 is SQVTM and CDR2 ANQGSEA. The CDR3 sequence is CSVAPGQGAGEKLFF. The CDR3, as DNA: TGCAGCGTAGCCCCGGGACAGGGGGCGGGTGAAAAACTGTTTTTT.

The genes are TRBV7-4 and TRBJ1-4; weak D call: TRBD1 (6 bases). Germline V CDR1 and CDR2: SGHVT, SQSDAQ. The CDR3 sequence is 15 residues long. V lost 5 bases, J lost 4 bases, and 14 bases lay in between. The CDR3 DNA reads as TGTGCCAGCAGCCCTCCGGGACACTTTAATGAAAAACTGTTTTTT. Translation gives CASSPPGHFNEKLFF. The whole variable domain, filled in from reference TRBV7-4 and TRBJ1-4, reads GAGVSQSPRYKVAKRGRDVALRCDSISGHVTLYWYRQTLGQGSEVLTYSQSDAQRDKSGRPSGRFSAERPERSVSTLKIQRTEQGDSAVYLCASSPPGHFNEKLFFGSGTQLSVL.

The chain combines TRBV19 with TRBJ1-5; D gene uncertain. The CDR3 sequence is 13 residues long. The germline V gene has CDR1 LNHDA and CDR2 SQIVND (reference sequence). The V and J ends lost 0 bases and 11 bases respectively, with 11 bases between them. CDR3 region: CASSIDSQETQHF. The CDR3 DNA follows: TGTGCCAGTAGTATAGACAGCCAAGAGACCCAGCATTTT.

A few counts support this clonotype. A read error is possible here, since a much larger clone lies one base away. V gene TRBV9 combines with J gene TRBJ1-2, with D perhaps matching TRBD1 (5 bases). CDR3 length: 12 residues. The V end lost 3 bases, the J end lost 7 bases, and 10 bases lay between the germline ends. The germline gives CDR1 SGDLS, CDR2 YYNGEE. CDR3 loop: CASSERGGGYTF. The CDR3 nucleotides are TGTGCCAGCAGCGAACGGGGCGGTGGCTACACCTTC. The variable domain in full, completed from reference TRBV9 and TRBJ1-2, reads DSGVTQTPKHLITATGQRVTLRCSPRSGDLSVYWYQQSLDQGLQFLIQYYNGEERAKGNILERFSAQQFPDLHSELNLSSLELGDSALYFCASSERGGGYTFGSGTRLTVV.

The V gene is TRBV19, the J gene TRBJ2-7; 7 bases are shared with TRBD2. Germline-derived CDR1 and CDR2 are LNHDA and SQIVND (reference sequence). This CDR3 region has 14 residues. The J segment lost 2 bases and the V segment lost 3 bases, leaving 4 bases of the junction unmatched. CDR3 DNA sequence: TGTGCCAGTAGTATTTCGACTAGCACCTACGAGCAGTACTTC. Its translation: CASSISTSTYEQYF.

This clonotype occurred many times. J is TRBJ1-1 and V is TRBV14; D is unresolved. The V end lost 4 bases, the J end lost 0 bases, and 6 bases lay between the germline ends. The CDR3 has 13 residues. The V gene's germline CDR1 is SGHDN and CDR2 FVKESK. The CDR3 region is CASSRVMNTEAFF. DNA of the CDR3: TGTGCCAGCAGCCGTGTTATGAACACTGAAGCTTTCTTT.

V is TRBV5-4 and J is TRBJ1-2, with TRBD1 identical over 8 bases. Germline V gene data show CDR1 as SGHNT and CDR2 as YYREEE (reference sequence). The trim removed 4 bases at V and 2 bases at J, leaving 7 bases unmatched. The CDR3 runs to 15 residues. The CDR3 is CASSPQGAGNYGYTF. CDR3 coding DNA: TGTGCCAGCAGCCCCCAGGGGGCAGGGAACTATGGCTACACCTTC.

The chain couples TRBV10-3 to TRBJ2-5, with TRBD1 identical over 9 bases. This CDR3 contains 12 residues. Germline CDR1 reads ENHRY; CDR2 reads SYGVKD. CDR3 DNA: TGTGCTATCCTACAGGGGGCTGAGACCCAGTACTTC. It yields the protein CAILQGAETQYF.

The sample holds a few counts of this clonotype. The V gene is TRBV11-2, the J gene TRBJ2-7; D unresolved. From germline, CDR1 is SGHAT and CDR2 FQNNGV. This CDR3 has 15 residues. Between the trimmed V and J ends, which lost 0 bases and 3 bases, there was a span of 12 bases. In DNA form, the CDR3 reads TGTGCCAGCAGCTTAGAGTCAGTTTCGCACTACGAGCAGTACTTC. Translation: CASSLESVSHYEQYF.

The chain links TRBV4-1 to TRBJ2-2, with 8 nucleotides matching TRBD1. Trimming removed 2 bases from V and 6 bases from J; junction bases left unmatched: 5. Germline V gene data show CDR1 as MGHRA and CDR2 as YSYEKL. The CDR3 extends over 15 amino acids. The CDR3 region is CASSQPRTGSGELFF. As DNA, the CDR3 is TGCGCCAGCAGCCAACCTCGGACAGGGTCCGGGGAGCTGTTTTTT.

A note on this clonotype: Being one base from a much bigger clone, this may be a read error. V is TRBV7-2 and J is TRBJ2-5; 7 positions agree with TRBD1. After removal of 10 bases from V and 7 bases from J, the junction contained 12 bases not matched to a gene. Germline CDR1 reads SGHTA; CDR2 reads FQGNSA. CDR3 length: 13 amino acids. CDR3 nucleotide sequence: TGTGCCAACAGGTCGGACAGGTTCGGGACCCAGTACTTC. Translation gives CANRSDRFGTQYF. Full variable domain (rest looked up from reference TRBV7-2 and TRBJ2-5): GAGVSQSPSNKVTEKGKDVELRCDPISGHTALYWYRQSLGQGLEFLIYFQGNSAPDKSGLPSDRFSAERTGGSVSTLTIQRTQQEDSAVYLCANRSDRFGTQYFGPGTRLLVL.